This T cell receptor beta chain was captured in a study of neurological immune-mediated disorders (dated by TCRdb to between 2018 and 2021). A note on the overall study: Peripheral blood TCR-beta repertoires from patients with HTLV-I-associated myelopathy (HAM/TSP), patients with multiple sclerosis, and healthy controls were compared in the study using UMI-based sequencing. Longitudinal samples, technical triplicates and paired sorted CD4+ and CD8+ T-cell subsets, alongside PBMC samples, were included among the 90 to 130 TCR-beta libraries. Technical triplicate libraries were sequenced so that the variability in frequency of each individual clone could be precisely calculated. The cohort was made up of about 65 subjects, consisting of 15 or so HAM/TSP patients, some 34 multiple sclerosis patients and around 20 healthy controls. Summary of the overall study and its limitations: Across subjects, expanded clones never shared an identical CDR3 amino acid sequence, which suggests that the TCR-beta repertoires in every group were private. TCR clonal expansion was greatest in HAM/TSP patients and smallest in MS patients, who ranked below even healthy controls.

As concerns this clonotype: Its antigen target is currently unknown. No conserved phenylalanine or tryptophan is present at the end of the CDR3, so a read error is the likely explanation.

The time point label corresponds to: technical triplicate 2. Unsorted PBMC libraries were generated from 2 million PBMCs stored in RNAlater at -80 °C until RNA extraction. Peripheral blood was subjected to Ficoll-Hypaque density gradient centrifugation to isolate PBMCs, which were then cryopreserved in liquid nitrogen. The CDR3 numbers 15 amino acids, ends counted. Kept here is only the CDR3 DNA, which spans 45 bases and is read in frame from base 1. From a lookup of the germline V gene (reference sequence), CDR1 and CDR2 are DFQATT and SNEGSKA. At the junction V is shortened by 4 bases and J by 1 base, with 16 bases in between. cDNA was synthesized by template-switch 5'RACE using a primer carrying a 10-nucleotide random unique molecular identifier by which each TCR transcript was tagged. Every sequencing run covered 15-18 subjects and yielded more than 160 million TCR-beta sequences. The RNeasy kit was used for extraction of total RNA. TCR-beta VDJ regions were amplified with primers for the TCR constant region and the 5'RACE anchor, using the KAPA Real-time Library Amplification kit. Sample indexes and Illumina adaptors were added in a first PCR, after which library yield was increased in a second PCR. After Ampure bead purification, the TCR product of roughly 650 bp was size-selected on a 2% E-gel SizeSelection system. Before pooling, library quality was assessed on a Bioanalyzer, concentration was determined with Qubit, and library quantification was performed with the Kapa Library Quantification kit. Paired-end 2 x 150 bp sequencing of the libraries was performed on an Illumina HiSeq 2500. To increase sequence diversity, roughly 23-30% phiX was spiked into each library pool. The authors processed their data as follows. Quality-filtered reads were processed with the UMI-based MiGEC pipeline, and over 90% of raw TCR sequences were removed by the MiGEC pipeline during error correction. VDJ genes were aligned to IMGT germline references, and clonotypes were defined by unique CDR3 amino acid sequence plus V-J genes. Clonal expansion, Shannon diversity and CDR3 relatedness (CalcPairwiseDistances, ClusterSamples) were evaluated with VDJtools, and phylogenetic trees were built with CLCbio workbench. Clones with at least 8 unique UMIs were defined as expanded, with this threshold being based on coefficient-of-variation modelling across technical triplicates. Starting from the raw public reads, TCRdb applied fastp trimming at Q25, assembled clones with MiXCR and retained in-frame beta chains. Merged by CDR3 protein, the rows form single entries marked with the most common genes and DNA. The V and J calls come from TCRdb's annotation, not from the publication. For this sample the table gives about 55,000 distinct CDR3 sequences, of which about 24% were detected only once. About 4.5% of the sample rests with the top ten.

Here the chain combines TRBV20-1 and TRBJ2-5; TRBD2 is a possible D gene, resting on 5 matching bases. The clonotype was recovered from a man between 60 and 75 years old with HTLV-1-associated myelopathy (HAM/TSP). Material for sequencing was PBMCs. This receptor carries the CDR3 CSATEGRAIQETQYI. The DNA reads TGCAGTGCTACAGAAGGGCGGGCGATCCAAGAGACCCAGTACATC.